The clone carrying this T cell receptor (beta chain) was picked up a small number of times. Its specificity is unknown. This specimen comes from a study of T cell repertoires in cytomegalovirus infection. Turning to the study itself: Both recently identified HLA-C-restricted and well-studied HLA-B-restricted CMV epitopes were used in the study. In public TCR beta signatures, there were indications of both CMV infection and matching HLA type. Findings of the study overall: Dominating the ex vivo response were TCR beta clonotypes that were CMV-specific and HLA-C-restricted. Summed public TCR beta family frequency identified CMV carriers bearing the relevant HLA.

J gave up 4 bases and V 4 bases, and 11 bases lay outside the gene matches. The CDR3 runs to 18 residues. CDR1 and CDR2 (germline): MNHEY, SMNVEV (reference sequence). TCRdb reanalysed the reads using MiXCR and keeps one entry per CDR3 protein. The table has about a million distinct CDR3 sequences, 31% seen once; the top ten hold over 12%. The V gene is TRBV27, the J gene TRBJ2-3; 13 positions match TRBD2. This receptor was identified in a human donor in good health (CMV status not recorded). Some clones in this sample may be carry-over from other donors' samples. The sample here was cultured CD8+ T cells from PBMCs, taken from culture after CMV antigen stimulation. The CDR3: CASSYRLAGGAGADTQYF. The CDR3 DNA sequence: TGTGCCAGCAGTTACAGACTAGCGGGGGGCGCGGGGGCAGATACGCAGTATTTT.